The 25 T cell receptor beta chains listed next were all sequenced from one sample in a study of vaccination effects on CD4 cells after COVID-19. Peptide-pool stimulation followed by sequencing identified expanded antigen-specific CD4+ clonotypes in the ViraFEST assay. With more than 9 days of culture completed, CD4+ T cells were isolated. This individual tested PCR-positive for SARS-CoV-2 infection between March and December 2020. Method: immunoSEQ multiplex PCR; TCRdb's copy keeps in-frame clones and lacks some. The sample lists 30,000 or so clones, about 72% seen once, with about 29% in the top ten. Their recognized antigens are unknown. Material: CD4+ T cells from PBMCs cultured with a peptide pool, obtained before COVID-19 vaccination. These receptors all come from a human donor who had a prior SARS-CoV-2 infection.

The gene calls are TRBV5-4 and TRBJ2-1; 7 bases agree with TRBD2. The CDR3 sequence is 16 residues long. Germline assignment: CDR1 SGHNT and CDR2 YYREEE (reference sequence). The V segment lost 0 bases and the J segment 2 bases; nucleotides outside the gene matches: 5. This CDR3 reads CASSLGGAGAYNEQFF. The CDR3 DNA reads TGTGCCAGCAGCTTGGGTGGTGCGGGAGCCTACAATGAGCAGTTCTTC. Using reference TRBV5-4 and TRBJ2-1 for the parts outside the CDR3, the full variable domain is ETGVTQSPTHLIKTRGQQVTLRCSSQSGHNTVSWYQQALGQGPQFIFQYYREEENGRGNFPPRFSGLQFPNYSSELNVNALELDDSALYLCASSLGGAGAYNEQFFGPGTRLTVL.

The chain uses TRBV2 and TRBJ2-7; 9 bases line up with TRBD1. V shed 1 base, J shed 3 bases, and the junction held 4 bases outside the gene matches. The CDR3 totals 15 residues. In germline, CDR1 is SNHLY, CDR2 FYNNEI. CDR3 protein: CASSEGGQGNYEQYF. The CDR3 region has the DNA TGTGCCAGCAGTGAAGGGGGACAGGGTAACTACGAGCAGTACTTC.

J is TRBJ2-2 and V is TRBV5-5; 13 bases line up with TRBD2. The CDR3 extends over 17 amino acids. V lost 2 bases, J lost 5 bases, and 6 bases stayed unmatched. In germline, CDR1 is SGHKS, CDR2 YYEKEE (reference sequence). The CDR3 DNA reads as TGTGCCAGCAGCTTCCCTAGACTAGCGGGAGGAACCGGGGAGCTGTTTTTT. It specifies CASSFPRLAGGTGELFF. The entire variable domain, with the rest obtained from reference TRBV5-5 and TRBJ2-2, is as follows: DAGVTQSPTHLIKTRGQQVTLRCSPISGHKSVSWYQQVLGQGPQFIFQYYEKEERGRGNFPDRFSARQFPNYSSELNVNALLLGDSALYLCASSFPRLAGGTGELFFGEGSRLTVL.

The V call is TRBV7-2, the J call TRBJ1-2; D is undetermined. This CDR3 region has 15 residues. V lost 2 bases and J 4 bases, leaving 14 bases between the germline ends. The germline CDR1 and CDR2 sequences are SGHTA and FQGNSA. CDR3 residues: CASSLNSWSSYGYTF. CDR3 DNA: TGTGCCAGCAGCTTAAATTCATGGAGTTCCTATGGCTACACCTTC.

This chain links TRBV27 with TRBJ1-6; TRBD1 matches 8 bases. The CDR3 consists of 15 residues. Germline CDR1 reads MNHEY; CDR2 reads SMNVEV (reference sequence). With V trimmed by 3 bases and J by 10 bases, 8 bases remained unmatched. CDR3 amino acids: CASSFLQGGLSPLHF. The CDR3 DNA follows: TGTGCCAGCAGTTTCCTACAGGGGGGGTTGTCACCCCTCCACTTT.

This clone has just a few counts. The CDR3 reads CASSSGRGSGNTIYF. CDR3 coding DNA: TGTGCCAGCAGCTCCGGACGGGGCTCTGGAAACACCATATATTTT. This chain uses TRBV7-2 with TRBJ1-3; no clear D gene. The germline V and J ends were trimmed by 4 bases and 0 bases, with 10 bases remaining between them. CDR1 SGHTA and CDR2 FQGNSA come from the germline V gene. CDR3 length: 15 amino acids.

This chain uses TRBV5-4 with TRBJ2-1, with D possibly TRBD1 on 6 matching bases. Trimming stripped 1 base from V and 4 bases from J, with 12 bases between. This CDR3 is built from 15 residues. CDR1 is SGHNT, CDR2 YYREEE, per germline (reference sequence). This CDR3 reads CASSLISGQYNEQFF. DNA for the CDR3: TGTGCCAGCAGCTTGATCAGCGGACAGTACAATGAGCAGTTCTTC.

This chain connects TRBV10-3 to TRBJ1-1, with D possibly being TRBD1 (5 bases). This CDR3 is built from 14 residues. Germline-derived CDR1 and CDR2 are ENHRY and SYGVKD. Trimming shortened V by 5 bases and J by 1 base, and 11 bases separated the two germline ends. Written as DNA, the CDR3 is TGTGCCATCAGTCCGGGACGGACGAACACTGAAGCTTTCTTT. As protein: CAISPGRTNTEAFF.

This clone was recorded only once. The rearrangement links TRBV6-1 to TRBJ2-3, with unresolved D. V was trimmed by 1 base and J by 2 bases, leaving 4 bases between them. There are 13 residues in the CDR3. Germline V lookup: CDR1 MNHNS, CDR2 SASEGT. CDR3 DNA: TGTGCCAGCAGTGAAGGTAACACAGATACGCAGTATTTT. It yields the protein CASSEGNTDTQYF.

V is TRBV7-2 and J is TRBJ2-7; D remains unclear. The CDR3 is 16 amino acids. Trimming left V 5 bases short and J 3 bases short, with 20 bases between. CDR1 and CDR2 from the germline V gene are SGHTA and FQGNSA. CDR3 nucleotide sequence: TGTGCCAGCAGCCCGGGTTTAACGAAAGTCGGCTACGAGCAGTACTTC. Protein product: CASSPGLTKVGYEQYF. Together with reference TRBV7-2 and TRBJ2-7, the CDR3 gives the full variable domain: GAGVSQSPSNKVTEKGKDVELRCDPISGHTALYWYRQSLGQGLEFLIYFQGNSAPDKSGLPSDRFSAERTGGSVSTLTIQRTQQEDSAVYLCASSPGLTKVGYEQYFGPGTRLTVT.

The rearrangement uses TRBV11-1 and TRBJ1-4; D call uncertain. Trimming removed 5 bases from V and 0 bases from J, with 10 bases in between. The CDR3 has 15 residues. Germline-derived CDR1 and CDR2 are SGHAT and FQDESV (reference sequence). CDR3 loop: CASSRGRTTNEKLFF. The CDR3 DNA follows: TGTGCCAGCAGCCGAGGGCGCACAACTAATGAAAAACTGTTTTTT.

In this sample, this clone turned up a few times. The chain uses TRBV29-1 and TRBJ2-2, with D uncertain. Germline V gene data show CDR1 as SQVTM and CDR2 as ANQGSEA. V lost 4 bases, J lost 5 bases, and 17 bases lay in between. The CDR3 has 15 amino acids. CDR3 in DNA: TGCAGCGTTGCCGCCCTGAGGTCCTCAACCGGGGAGCTGTTTTTT. Translation: CSVAALRSSTGELFF.

This chain uses TRBV2 with TRBJ2-2; D is possibly TRBD1 (6 bases). CDR3 length: 16 amino acids. Germline CDR1 SNHLY, CDR2 FYNNEI. The germline V and J ends were trimmed by 7 bases and 1 base, with 16 bases remaining between them. The CDR3 reads CASTKSPGQNTGELFF. Written as DNA, the CDR3 is TGTGCCAGCACCAAATCACCGGGACAGAACACCGGGGAGCTGTTTTTT.

This chain connects TRBV5-4 to TRBJ2-1; possible D gene TRBD1, 5 bases. Trimming took 2 bases from V and 6 from J, leaving 15 bases between them. The CDR3 runs 15 residues. CDR1 is SGHNT, CDR2 YYREEE, per germline (reference sequence). The CDR3 protein is CASSLQVGASNEQFF. The CDR3 DNA reads TGTGCCAGCAGCTTACAAGTAGGGGCCTCCAATGAGCAGTTCTTC.

The chain employs TRBV19 and TRBJ1-4; weak D call: TRBD1 (6 bases). CDR3 length: 15 amino acids. Trimming cost V 5 bases and J 4 bases, with 14 bases left between them. Germline V gene lookup returns CDR1 LNHDA and CDR2 SQIVND (reference sequence). The CDR3 DNA follows: TGTGCCAGTAGTGTCGGACAGCCTCTTAATGAAAAACTGTTTTTT. This codes for CASSVGQPLNEKLFF.

This clone was seen a handful of times. The chain joins TRBV30 to TRBJ2-2; TRBD2 is a possible D gene (7 bases). The CDR3 is 16 residues long. Trimming stripped 0 bases from V and 5 bases from J, with 16 bases between. CDR1 GTSNPN and CDR2 SVGIG come from the germline V gene (reference sequence). The CDR3 loop is CAWSVFGRGGTGELFF. The CDR3 nucleotides are TGTGCCTGGAGTGTTTTTGGGAGGGGGGGAACCGGGGAGCTGTTTTTT.

The chain joins TRBV6-1 to TRBJ2-1, with D unclear. V gave up 3 bases and J gave up 3 bases, with 9 bases separating them. The germline CDR1 and CDR2 sequences are MNHNS and SASEGT. The CDR3 covers 14 residues. CDR3: CASSDQELYNEQFF. The CDR3, as DNA: TGTGCCAGCAGTGATCAGGAACTCTACAATGAGCAGTTCTTC.

V gene TRBV4-3 combines with J gene TRBJ1-6; TRBD1 aligns across 7 bases. Germline lookup yields CDR1 LGHNA and CDR2 YSLEER. The CDR3 extends over 16 amino acids. V shed 4 bases and J 7 bases; nucleotides not matched to a gene: 10. This CDR3 is CASSLDRLVANSPLHF. CDR3 in DNA: TGCGCCAGCAGCCTGGACAGGCTTGTTGCAAATTCACCCCTCCACTTT.

The chain joins TRBV6-2 or TRBV6-3 to TRBJ2-3; 7 bases agree with TRBD2. The germline V gene has CDR1 MNHEY and CDR2 SVGEGT. V shed 4 bases, J shed 3 bases, and the junction held 4 bases outside the gene matches. The CDR3 is made up of 14 amino acids. The CDR3 reads CASSWAGETDTQYF. The CDR3 coding sequence is TGTGCCAGCAGTTGGGCGGGGGAAACAGATACGCAGTATTTT.

The rearrangement uses TRBV21-1 and TRBJ2-7; the table's D call of TRBD1 was not tested on the DNA. TRBV21-1 is classified as a pseudogene. The CDR3 is 16 amino acids. The CDR3 sequence: CASSNSAGTPWGEQYF. The CDR3 nucleotides are TGTGCCAGCAGCAACTCCGCCGGGACACCGTGGGGGGAGCAGTACTTC.

This chain uses TRBV5-1 with TRBJ2-7; 10 bases are a match to TRBD2. The germline V gene encodes CDR1 SGHRS and CDR2 YFSETQ. Losses at the gene ends were 4 bases for V and 2 bases for J; bases not matched to a gene: 6. The CDR3 length is 15 residues. CDR3 nucleotide sequence: TGCGCCAGCAGCCGGGGACTAGCGCCAGCCTACGAGCAGTACTTC. This encodes CASSRGLAPAYEQYF.

This clone was counted between two and nine times. This chain's CDR3 is CASSGGAEETQYF. The CDR3 nucleotides are TGTGCCAGCAGCGGGGGGGCGGAAGAGACCCAGTACTTC. This chain joins TRBV7-3 and TRBJ2-5; D is possibly TRBD2 (7 bases). V was shortened by 5 bases and J by 3 bases, with 10 bases between the two germline ends. The CDR3 spans 13 residues. Germline V gene data show CDR1 as SGHTA and CDR2 as FQGTGA. The variable domain in full, with the rest retrieved from reference TRBV7-3 and TRBJ2-5, is GAGVSQTPSNKVTEKGKYVELRCDPISGHTALYWYRQSLGQGPEFLIYFQGTGAADDSGLPNDRFFAVRPEGSVSTLKIQRTERGDSAVYLCASSGGAEETQYFGPGTRLLVL.

This chain links TRBV7-9 with TRBJ2-3, with D hard to call. CDR3 size: 14 residues. V lost 3 bases to trimming and J lost 8 bases, with 15 bases between them. In germline, CDR1 is SEHNR, CDR2 FQNEAQ (reference sequence). The DNA for the CDR3 is TGTGCCAGCAGCTTCGGGCTAGAGTTCGGTACGCAGTATTTT. As protein: CASSFGLEFGTQYF.

The chain recombines TRBV27 with TRBJ1-6; TRBD1 matches 7 bases. V was pared by 6 bases and J by 9 bases, with 14 bases of the junction left unmatched. Germline V CDR1 and CDR2: MNHEY, SMNVEV (reference sequence). The CDR3 spans 16 residues. The CDR3: CASRPDRAVLGSPLHF. CDR3 bases: TGTGCCAGCAGGCCCGACAGGGCAGTCTTAGGTTCACCCCTCCACTTT.

The J gene is TRBJ2-7, the V gene TRBV5-1, with TRBD2 as a possible D gene (6 bases). Germline CDR1 reads SGHRS; CDR2 reads YFSETQ. This CDR3 spans 16 amino acids. Trimming stripped 0 bases from V and 0 bases from J, with 13 bases between. The CDR3, as DNA: TGCGCCAGCAGCTTGGTTAGCGGTCTCTACTCCTACGAGCAGTACTTC. It encodes CASSLVSGLYSYEQYF.